These 26 T cell receptor beta chains were sequenced from one sample in a study of blood T cell repertoires in COVID-19. Generated by immunoSEQ multiplex PCR, the TCRdb table keeps only in-frame clones and is missing some. The sample records under 250,000 clones, roughly 80% being singletons. Sample: peripheral blood. These receptors came from a woman in her seventies with active or convalescent COVID-19.

The DNA of the CDR3 is TGTGCCAGCAGCCGGACAGCCGAAGAGACCCAGTACTTC. As protein: CASSRTAEETQYF. The rearrangement joins TRBV7-3 to TRBJ2-5, with D possibly TRBD1 on 6 matching bases. There are 13 residues in the CDR3. Per germline, CDR1 SGHTA and CDR2 FQGTGA. Trimming shortened V by 5 bases and J by 3 bases, and 10 bases separated the two germline ends.

This clone was recorded once. The J gene is TRBJ2-7, the V gene TRBV30; 7 nucleotides align to TRBD2. V lost 1 base and J lost 5; bases outside the gene matches: 11. The CDR3 is made up of 15 amino acids. Germline V lookup: CDR1 GTSNPN, CDR2 SVGIG (reference sequence). The CDR3 is CAWSGGLPRDDEQYF. The CDR3 bases are TGTGCCTGGAGTGGGGGACTACCTCGAGATGACGAGCAGTACTTC.

The gene calls are TRBV28 and TRBJ2-1; 8 nucleotides agree with TRBD2. The length of the CDR3 is 16 residues. CDR1 MDHEN and CDR2 SYDVKM come from the germline V gene. Trimming cost V 0 bases and J 3 bases; bases outside gene matches: 4. In DNA, the CDR3 is TGTGCCAGCAGTTTATGGGCCGGGGGGGTCTACAATGAGCAGTTCTTC. It is translated as CASSLWAGGVYNEQFF.

The V and J genes are TRBV18 and TRBJ1-4; D remains unclear. CDR1 and CDR2 from the germline V gene are KGHSH and LQKENI. The germline V and J ends were trimmed by 2 bases and 8 bases, with 12 bases remaining between them. This CDR3 contains 14 residues. The CDR3 loop reads CASSPGQVGEKLFF. CDR3 sequence (DNA): TGTGCCAGCTCACCAGGGCAGGTCGGCGAAAAACTGTTTTTT.

This clone was detected a few times. The chain employs TRBV28 and TRBJ1-2; TRBD1 might be the D (5 bases). From germline, CDR1 is MDHEN and CDR2 SYDVKM. The ends were cut back, 7 bases at V and 5 bases at J, with 23 bases in the middle. There are 16 residues in the CDR3. Here the CDR3 DNA reads TGTGCCAGCAATATCCCGGGGACCGGGGGGTTTTATGGCTACACCTTC. Translating it yields CASNIPGTGGFYGYTF.

This sequence joins TRBV7-9 and TRBJ1-2; TRBD1 is a possible D gene (5 bases). CDR3 size: 17 residues. V was cut by 0 bases and J by 0 bases, with 14 bases left in between. Germline CDR1 and CDR2: SEHNR and FQNEAQ (reference sequence). CDR3 bases: TGTGCCAGCAGCTTAGCAGGCGAAGTGACAGCTAACTATGGCTACACCTTC. Amino acid sequence: CASSLAGEVTANYGYTF.

V is TRBV7-2 and J is TRBJ1-2; no clear D gene. Deletions cut 1 base from V and 2 bases from J, with 8 bases between. This CDR3 is 14 amino acids long. Per the germline V gene, CDR1 is SGHTA and CDR2 is FQGNSA. The CDR3 is CASSLVLPNYGYTF. The CDR3 nucleotides read TGTGCCAGCAGCTTAGTTCTCCCCAACTATGGCTACACCTTC. The full variable domain, its missing parts supplied by reference TRBV7-2 and TRBJ1-2, is GAGVSQSPSNKVTEKGKDVELRCDPISGHTALYWYRQSLGQGLEFLIYFQGNSAPDKSGLPSDRFSAERTGGSVSTLTIQRTQQEDSAVYLCASSLVLPNYGYTFGSGTRLTVV.

The chain carries TRBV5-4 and TRBJ2-3; TRBD2 might be the D (6 bases). From germline, CDR1 is SGHNT and CDR2 YYREEE (reference sequence). This CDR3 has 16 residues. V lost 3 bases, J lost 3 bases, and 17 bases lay in between. Here the CDR3 reads CASSSLTGDETDTQYF. The DNA of the CDR3 is TGTGCCAGCAGCTCCCTGACGGGAGACGAAACAGATACGCAGTATTTT.

This clone has a single count. CDR3 in amino acids: CASSPHSGSSYNEQFF. CDR3 DNA: TGCGCCAGCAGCCCACATAGCGGAAGCTCCTACAATGAGCAGTTCTTC. The V call is TRBV5-1, the J call TRBJ2-1, with D possibly being TRBD2 (6 bases). The CDR3 is 16 amino acids. V was pared by 4 bases and J by 0 bases, with 14 bases between. CDR1 is SGHRS, CDR2 YFSETQ, per germline.

The V and J genes are TRBV7-9 and TRBJ2-3, with 8 bases identical to TRBD1. V gave up 1 base and J gave up 7 bases; unmatched junction bases: 10. This CDR3 has 16 amino acids. Germline V CDR1 and CDR2: SEHNR, FQNEAQ (reference sequence). The CDR3 sequence: CASSLGGTGGKNTQYF. The CDR3 DNA sequence: TGTGCCAGCAGCTTAGGGGGGACAGGAGGGAAGAATACGCAGTATTTT. Filled out from reference TRBV7-9 and TRBJ2-3, the complete variable domain reads DTGVSQNPRHKITKRGQNVTFRCDPISEHNRLYWYRQTLGQGPEFLTYFQNEAQLEKSRLLSDRFSAERPKGSFSTLEIQRTEQGDSAMYLCASSLGGTGGKNTQYFGPGTRLTVL.

The CDR3 protein is CASSLRGYNSPLHF. CDR3 sequence (DNA): TGTGCCAGCAGCTTACGGGGGTACAATTCACCCCTCCACTTT. This sequence joins TRBV5-4 and TRBJ1-6, with TRBD1 as a possible D gene (5 bases). The germline gives CDR1 SGHNT, CDR2 YYREEE (reference sequence). V was shortened by 2 bases and J by 7 bases, with 10 bases between the two germline ends. The CDR3 totals 14 residues.

J is TRBJ2-1 and V is TRBV19; 16 nucleotides match TRBD2. Germline CDR1 reads LNHDA; CDR2 reads SQIVND (reference sequence). Trimming cost V 1 base and J 6 bases; bases outside gene matches: 3. The CDR3 runs 17 residues. CDR3 loop: CASSIVGLAGGPNEQFF. CDR3 sequence (DNA): TGTGCCAGTAGTATAGTGGGACTAGCGGGGGGGCCCAATGAGCAGTTCTTC. Drawing the rest from reference TRBV19 and TRBJ2-1, the complete variable domain is DGGITQSPKYLFRKEGQNVTLSCEQNLNHDAMYWYRQDPGQGLRLIYYSQIVNDFQKGDIAEGYSVSREKKESFPLTVTSAQKNPTAFYLCASSIVGLAGGPNEQFFGPGTRLTVL.

The rearrangement uses TRBV4-2 and TRBJ2-1; D is unresolved. This CDR3 is 14 amino acids long. The V and J ends lost 2 bases and 6 bases respectively, with 11 bases between them. Germline V gene sequence: CDR1 LGHNA, CDR2 YNFKEQ. The CDR3, as DNA: TGTGCCAGCAGCCAAAGATCCTACCCCAATGAGCAGTTCTTC. Its translation is CASSQRSYPNEQFF.

This clone was seen only a few times. The rearrangement uses TRBV2 and TRBJ2-7; D gene ambiguous. The CDR3 extends over 13 amino acids. The germline V gene has CDR1 SNHLY and CDR2 FYNNEI. V gave up 0 bases and J gave up 4 bases, with 7 bases separating them. The CDR3 region has the DNA TGTGCCAGCAGTGAAGCGCGTCGGTACGAGCAGTACTTC. Its translation: CASSEARRYEQYF. The whole variable domain, filled in from reference TRBV2 and TRBJ2-7, reads EPEVTQTPSHQVTQMGQEVILRCVPISNHLYFYWYRQILGQKVEFLVSFYNNEISEKSEIFDDQFSVERPDGSNFTLKIRSTKLEDSAMYFCASSEARRYEQYFGPGTRLTVT.

V gene TRBV11-2 combines with J gene TRBJ2-7; TRBD2 might be the D (6 bases). Germline assignment: CDR1 SGHAT and CDR2 FQNNGV. The CDR3 loop spans 14 amino acids. The V and J ends lost 0 bases and 2 bases respectively, with 8 bases between them. CDR3 in amino acids: CASSLDGGPYEQYF. CDR3 nucleotides: TGTGCCAGCAGCTTAGACGGGGGACCCTACGAGCAGTACTTC.

This clone has only one observation. The chain links TRBV6-5 to TRBJ2-7; D may be TRBD1 (6 bases). Germline lookup yields CDR1 MNHEY and CDR2 SVGAGI. This CDR3 spans 14 amino acids. Between the trimmed V and J ends, which lost 10 bases and 3 bases, there was a span of 19 bases. The CDR3 region is CATRPYRDVYEQYF. As DNA, the CDR3 is TGTGCCACACGGCCGTACAGGGACGTCTACGAGCAGTACTTC.

The V and J genes are TRBV4-3 and TRBJ2-7; a possible D gene is TRBD1 (6 bases). The CDR3 has 15 residues. Trimming shortened V by 3 bases and J by 5 bases, and 17 bases separated the two germline ends. The germline V gene has CDR1 LGHNA and CDR2 YSLEER. The CDR3 is CASSQVAGAGHEQYF. Here the CDR3 DNA reads TGCGCCAGCAGCCAGGTGGCAGGGGCCGGGCACGAGCAGTACTTC.

This chain joins TRBV21-1 and TRBJ1-5; the DNA was not used to check the table's D call, TRBD1. TRBV21-1 is a documented pseudogene. This CDR3 spans 15 amino acids. CDR3 amino acids: CASSNGTGGNQPQHF. In DNA, the CDR3 is TGTGCCAGCAGCAACGGGACAGGGGGCAATCAGCCCCAGCATTTT.

The chain is built from TRBV6-5 and TRBJ1-5; 7 nucleotides agree with TRBD1. Looked up from germline, CDR1 is MNHEY and CDR2 is SVGAGI. With 6 bases clipped from V and 7 bases from J, the junction kept 6 bases outside the gene matches. CDR3 length: 13 amino acids. The CDR3 DNA sequence: TGTGCCAGCAGCCCGACAGGGAACCAGCCCCAGCATTTT. Translated, it gives CASSPTGNQPQHF.

This chain connects TRBV6-1 to TRBJ1-2; TRBD1 agrees at 11 bases. Germline CDR1 is MNHNS and CDR2 is SASEGT. This CDR3 has 15 residues. V dropped 2 bases and J dropped 10; count of bases not matched to a gene: 9. DNA of the CDR3: TGTGCCAGCAGTGAACTGATCCGGGACAGGGGGGCCTACACCTTC. Amino acid sequence: CASSELIRDRGAYTF.

In its sample, this clone was seen many times. This chain joins TRBV6-5 and TRBJ2-3; TRBD1 might be the D (5 bases). Trimming removed 2 bases at V and 3 bases at J, with 12 bases between. Germline CDR1 reads MNHEY; CDR2 reads SVGAGI. This CDR3 has 15 residues. The CDR3 protein is CASSYGAPVTDTQYF. For the CDR3, the DNA is TGTGCCAGCAGTTACGGGGCCCCGGTAACAGATACGCAGTATTTT.

The chain's CDR3 is CASGRYEQYF. The CDR3 region has the DNA TGTGCCAGCGGCCGTTACGAGCAGTACTTC. V gene TRBV9 combines with J gene TRBJ2-7; D gene uncertain. This CDR3 contains 10 residues. The germline V gene encodes CDR1 SGDLS and CDR2 YYNGEE. V lost 7 bases, J lost 4 bases, and 6 bases lay in between. Supplemented by reference TRBV9 and TRBJ2-7, the full variable domain reads DSGVTQTPKHLITATGQRVTLRCSPRSGDLSVYWYQQSLDQGLQFLIQYYNGEERAKGNILERFSAQQFPDLHSELNLSSLELGDSALYFCASGRYEQYFGPGTRLTVT.

In this sample, this clone turned up a few times. The J gene is TRBJ1-2, the V gene TRBV12-3 or TRBV12-4; 7 bases agree with TRBD1. The junction had 5 bases not matched to a gene; V was cut back by 10 bases and J by 3 bases. The CDR3 has 12 residues. The CDR3 DNA reads as TGTGCCATAACAGGGGCGGACTATGGCTACACCTTC. As protein: CAITGADYGYTF.

The chain recombines TRBV6-5 with TRBJ2-1; 8 bases align to TRBD1. CDR1 is MNHEY and CDR2 is SVGAGI in the germline V gene. The CDR3 consists of 12 residues. The trim removed 6 bases at V and 8 bases at J, leaving 3 bases unmatched. CDR3: CASRETGDEQFF. The CDR3 coding sequence is TGTGCCAGCAGAGAGACAGGGGATGAGCAGTTCTTC.

The gene calls are TRBV5-1 and TRBJ1-4; D is unclear. Germline V CDR1 and CDR2: SGHRS, YFSETQ. The CDR3 totals 15 residues. V was trimmed by 4 bases and J by 0 bases, leaving 10 bases between them. CDR3 residues: CASSPGSTTNEKLFF. The CDR3 coding sequence is TGCGCCAGCAGCCCGGGATCCACAACTAATGAAAAACTGTTTTTT.

The V gene is TRBV11-2, the J gene TRBJ2-1; D gene unclear. With 6 bases removed from V and 6 bases from J, the gap between germline ends came to 12 bases. The CDR3 totals 13 residues. Germline V CDR1 and CDR2: SGHAT, FQNNGV. DNA for the CDR3: TGTGCCAGCAGTTATCCAGGTGGCAATGAGCAGTTCTTC. It yields the protein CASSYPGGNEQFF.